These 8 T cell receptor beta chains share one sample of origin, sequenced in a study of response to subunit inactivated influenza vaccine. TCRdb analysed the RT-PCR reads with MiXCR anew, one entry per CDR3 protein. The sample lists around 200,000 distinct CDR3 sequences; about a tenth were seen once. Here the sequenced sample was non-naive T cells sorted from PBMCs, taken on the day of vaccination. The receptors were sampled from a man over 45 who received an inactivated influenza vaccine.

This clonotype occurred a few times. This sequence joins TRBV20-1 and TRBJ2-5; D is perhaps TRBD2 (6 bases). In germline, CDR1 is DFQATT, CDR2 SNEGSKA (reference sequence). The CDR3 is made up of 12 amino acids. V lost 0 bases and J 7 bases, leaving 9 bases between the germline ends. CDR3: CSAREQLATQYF. The CDR3 nucleotides read TGCAGTGCTAGAGAACAACTAGCGACCCAGTACTTC.

The chain employs TRBV7-2 and TRBJ2-7, with D tentatively TRBD1 or TRBD2 (5 bases each). V dropped 2 bases and J dropped 4 bases, with 12 bases sitting between them. The CDR3 runs to 14 residues. CDR1 is SGHTA and CDR2 is FQGNSA in the germline V gene. CDR3 in DNA: TGTGCCAGCAGCTTAAATCTTTGGGGGTACGAGCAGTACTTC. Translated, it gives CASSLNLWGYEQYF.

The chain recombines TRBV28 with TRBJ2-3; 11 positions match TRBD2. This CDR3 contains 17 residues. The ends lost 6 bases at V and 2 bases at J; junction bases unmatched: 10. CDR1 and CDR2 from the germline V gene are MDHEN and SYDVKM. CDR3 DNA: TGTGCCAGCAGGATCCGACTAGCGGGGAGTATCACAGATACGCAGTATTTT. Translating gives CASRIRLAGSITDTQYF. The whole variable domain, filled in from reference TRBV28 and TRBJ2-3, reads DVKVTQSSRYLVKRTGEKVFLECVQDMDHENMFWYRQDPGLGLRLIYFSYDVKMKEKGDIPEGYSVSREKKERFSLILESASTNQTSMYLCASRIRLAGSITDTQYFGPGTRLTVL.

V is TRBV20-1 and J is TRBJ2-7; 9 bases agree with TRBD1. V trimming: 6 bases; J trimming: 6 bases; junction bases outside the gene matches: 12. This CDR3 is built from 14 residues. The germline CDR1 and CDR2 sequences are DFQATT and SNEGSKA (reference sequence). The CDR3 region has the DNA TGCAGTGCCATTACTAGGACAGGGGAAAGCGAGCAGTACTTC. It codes for CSAITRTGESEQYF.

The chain recombines TRBV11-3 with TRBJ2-3; 12 bases map to TRBD2. Losses at the gene ends were 1 base for V and 4 bases for J; bases not matched to a gene: 6. The germline gives CDR1 SGHNT, CDR2 YENEEA. The length of the CDR3 is 17 residues. CDR3 amino acids: CASSLGLAGDYADTQYF. The CDR3 nucleotides are TGTGCCAGCAGCTTAGGACTAGCGGGAGATTATGCAGATACGCAGTATTTT.

This clonotype was detected ten times or more. The chain joins TRBV5-1 to TRBJ1-4, with D hard to call. The CDR3 is 16 amino acids. Germline V gene lookup returns CDR1 SGHRS and CDR2 YFSETQ. V was pared by 0 bases and J by 3 bases, with 12 bases between. The CDR3 nucleotides read TGCGCCAGCAGCTTGGCCCTCGGCAGCTCTAATGAAAAACTGTTTTTT. Its protein product is CASSLALGSSNEKLFF.

The chain recombines TRBV5-1 with TRBJ2-5; possibly TRBD2 for D (6 bases). The CDR3 totals 16 residues. The V end was cut by 4 bases, the J end by 4 bases, with 20 bases between. From germline, CDR1 is SGHRS and CDR2 YFSETQ. For the CDR3, the DNA is TGCGCCAGCAGCCGGGGGTCCCAGGGTAGGGGAGAGACCCAGTACTTC. Its translation is CASSRGSQGRGETQYF.

This clonotype has at least ten counts. The rearrangement uses TRBV27 and TRBJ2-7; TRBD1 aligns across 10 bases. CDR3 length: 15 amino acids. V lost 5 bases, J lost 3 bases, and 7 bases stayed unmatched. Looked up from germline, CDR1 is MNHEY and CDR2 is SMNVEV (reference sequence). The CDR3 protein is CASSILGQGIYEQYF. The CDR3 nucleotides read TGTGCCAGCAGTATCCTGGGACAGGGGATCTACGAGCAGTACTTC.